These 14 T cell receptor beta chains share one sample of origin, sequenced in a study of blood T cell repertoires in COVID-19. Sequenced by immunoSEQ multiplex PCR; TCRdb stores in-frame clones only, minus some. The table includes about 140,000 clones, about 79% detected once. Sample: PBMCs or T cells enriched from blood (not recorded which). Every receptor here comes from a woman aged 45-59 years who had recovered from COVID-19.

Only a few counts were recorded for this clone. The chain joins TRBV30 to TRBJ2-7; possible D gene TRBD2, 5 bases. Deletions cut 2 bases from V and 1 base from J, with 12 bases between. The germline V gene encodes CDR1 GTSNPN and CDR2 SVGIG (reference sequence). This CDR3 has 14 residues. CDR3 protein: CAWSSGSESYEQYF. CDR3 bases: TGTGCCTGGAGTTCGGGTAGCGAGTCCTACGAGCAGTACTTC.

This rearrangement joins TRBV2 to TRBJ1-3; maybe TRBD1 (5 bases). V lost 6 bases and J lost 8, with 11 bases in between. This CDR3 spans 12 amino acids. CDR1 and CDR2 from the germline V gene are SNHLY and FYNNEI. The CDR3 DNA is TGTGCCAGCAGGCGGGGGAAGGACACCATATATTTT. Its translation: CASRRGKDTIYF.

This chain connects TRBV6-5 to TRBJ2-7; unclear D gene. Looked up from germline, CDR1 is MNHEY and CDR2 is SVGAGI. Trimming shortened V by 4 bases and J by 4 bases, and 5 bases separated the two germline ends. The CDR3 extends over 11 amino acids. CDR3 sequence reads: CASSSRYEQYF. In DNA form, the CDR3 reads TGTGCCAGCAGTTCCCGGTACGAGCAGTACTTC.

This clone was picked up many times. The V gene is TRBV25-1, the J gene TRBJ2-1, with 7 bases lining up with TRBD2. Germline CDR1 reads MGHDK; CDR2 reads SYGVNS. There are 14 residues in the CDR3. V lost 1 base, J lost 10 bases, and 7 bases stayed unmatched. Here the CDR3 reads CASSEFGAGEEQFF. For the CDR3, the DNA is TGTGCCAGCAGTGAATTTGGGGCGGGAGAGGAGCAGTTCTTC. Together with reference TRBV25-1 and TRBJ2-1, the CDR3 gives the full variable domain: EADIYQTPRYLVIGTGKKITLECSQTMGHDKMYWYQQDPGMELHLIHYSYGVNSTEKGDLSSESTVSRIRTEHFPLTLESARPSHTSQYLCASSEFGAGEEQFFGPGTRLTVL.

The chain links TRBV19 to TRBJ2-2, with D possibly TRBD1 on 5 matching bases. V was trimmed by 2 bases and J by 6 bases, leaving 10 bases between them. The CDR3 has 14 residues. Germline V lookup: CDR1 LNHDA, CDR2 SQIVND (reference sequence). The CDR3: CASSIPGLAGELFF. In nucleotides, the CDR3 is TGTGCCAGTAGTATACCAGGGCTAGCCGGGGAGCTGTTTTTT.

The rearrangement joins TRBV19 to TRBJ1-4; 10 bases agree with TRBD1. From germline, CDR1 is LNHDA and CDR2 SQIVND (reference sequence). The CDR3 extends over 16 amino acids. V shed 10 bases and J 8 bases; nucleotides not matched to a gene: 16. This chain's CDR3 is CATTMGTGANGEKLFF. The CDR3 nucleotides read TGTGCCACCACAATGGGGACAGGGGCCAACGGGGAAAAACTGTTTTTT.

The genes are TRBV3-1 (or the pseudogene TRBV3-2) and TRBJ2-1; D perhaps matches TRBD1 (5 bases). The CDR3 is made up of 15 amino acids. Trimming pared 1 base from V and 6 bases from J, leaving 13 bases between. Germline assignment: CDR1 LGHDT and CDR2 YNNKEL (reference sequence). This CDR3 reads CASSQAGLSLNEQFF. The CDR3 DNA is TGTGCCAGCAGCCAAGCAGGGCTGTCCCTCAATGAGCAGTTCTTC.

This chain joins TRBV18 and TRBJ1-4; TRBD1 matches at 7 bases. With 2 bases clipped from V and 0 bases from J, the junction kept 21 bases outside the gene matches. The CDR3 covers 22 residues. Germline lookup yields CDR1 KGHSH and CDR2 LQKENI. CDR3 sequence (DNA): TGTGCCAGCTCACCATACGGGACAGAGGAATCGCATATCATATCAACTAATGAAAAACTGTTTTTT. This translates into CASSPYGTEESHIISTNEKLFF. Full variable domain (rest looked up from reference TRBV18 and TRBJ1-4): NAGVMQNPRHLVRRRGQEARLRCSPMKGHSHVYWYRQLPEEGLKFMVYLQKENIIDESGMPKERFSAEFPKEGPSILRIQQVVRGDSAAYFCASSPYGTEESHIISTNEKLFFGSGTQLSVL.

The chain links TRBV9 to TRBJ1-5; D unresolved. Between the trimmed V and J ends, which lost 0 bases and 10 bases, there was a span of 14 bases. The CDR3 is made up of 14 amino acids. CDR1 and CDR2 (germline): SGDLS, YYNGEE. CDR3 loop: CASSVAPSAGPQHF. Written as DNA, the CDR3 is TGTGCCAGCAGCGTAGCCCCTTCTGCGGGTCCCCAGCATTTT. The entire variable domain, with the rest obtained from reference TRBV9 and TRBJ1-5, is as follows: DSGVTQTPKHLITATGQRVTLRCSPRSGDLSVYWYQQSLDQGLQFLIQYYNGEERAKGNILERFSAQQFPDLHSELNLSSLELGDSALYFCASSVAPSAGPQHFGDGTRLSIL.

J is TRBJ2-3 and V is TRBV28; 7 nucleotides agree with TRBD1. V lost 6 bases, J lost 6 bases, and 12 bases stayed unmatched. Germline lookup yields CDR1 MDHEN and CDR2 SYDVKM. The CDR3 has 15 residues. Here the CDR3 DNA reads TGTGCCAGCAGCTCTCCGGGACAGCTTGGTGATACGCAGTATTTT. Amino acids: CASSSPGQLGDTQYF.

This clone was seen only a few times. The rearrangement uses TRBV7-2 and TRBJ2-1; TRBD2 matches 11 bases. CDR3 length equals 15 residues. The germline V gene has CDR1 SGHTA and CDR2 FQGNSA. The V and J ends lost 5 bases and 11 bases, in that order; junction bases with no gene match: 11. The DNA for the CDR3 is TGTGCCAGCAGCATGGGAGGGCTAGCGGGGGGCCAGCAGTTCTTC. This translates into CASSMGGLAGGQQFF.

This chain connects TRBV5-1 to TRBJ1-4; D unclear. The CDR3 runs 15 residues. CDR1 SGHRS and CDR2 YFSETQ come from the germline V gene. The V end was cut by 3 bases, the J end by 0 bases, with 9 bases between. CDR3 nucleotides: TGCGCCAGCAGCTCCCGCGATGCAACTAATGAAAAACTGTTTTTT. Its protein is CASSSRDATNEKLFF.

The genes are TRBV7-9 and TRBJ1-6; 8 bases are shared with TRBD1. Germline CDR1 and CDR2: SEHNR and FQNEAQ (reference sequence). With 1 base clipped from V and 9 bases from J, the junction kept 8 bases outside the gene matches. The CDR3 runs 16 residues. Here the CDR3 reads CASSLGVAGGVSPLHF. The DNA for the CDR3 is TGTGCCAGCAGCTTAGGGGTGGCAGGGGGCGTTTCACCCCTCCACTTT.

This chain links TRBV2 with TRBJ1-2, with D tentatively TRBD1 (5 bases). This CDR3 is built from 13 residues. Trimming stripped 6 bases from V and 4 bases from J, with 12 bases between. The germline CDR1 and CDR2 sequences are SNHLY and FYNNEI. CDR3 sequence (DNA): TGTGCCAGCAGGAGGAGCGGGACCTATGGCTACACCTTC. Translating it yields CASRRSGTYGYTF.